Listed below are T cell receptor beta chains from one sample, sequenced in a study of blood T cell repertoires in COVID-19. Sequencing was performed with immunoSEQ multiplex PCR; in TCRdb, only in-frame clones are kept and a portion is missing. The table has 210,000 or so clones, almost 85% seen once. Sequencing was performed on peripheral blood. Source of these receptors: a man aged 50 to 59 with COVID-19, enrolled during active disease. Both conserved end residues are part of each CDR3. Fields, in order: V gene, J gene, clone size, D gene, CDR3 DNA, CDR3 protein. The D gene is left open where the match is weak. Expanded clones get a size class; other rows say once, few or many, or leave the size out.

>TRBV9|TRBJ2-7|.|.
TGTGCCAGCGGCACAGGAATGGGTACCTACGAGCAGTACTTC
CASGTGMGTYEQYF
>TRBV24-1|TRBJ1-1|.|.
TGTGCCACCAGTGATCAGGACAGCGCAGCTTTCTTT
CATSDQDSAAFF
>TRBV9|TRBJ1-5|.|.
TGTGCCAGCAGCCCCCCCCCGGGGGACCAGCCCCAGCATTTT
CASSPPPGDQPQHF
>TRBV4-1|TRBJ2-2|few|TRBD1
TGCGCCAGCAGCTCTTGGACAGGGGCCTACACCGGGGAGCTGTTTTTT
CASSSWTGAYTGELFF
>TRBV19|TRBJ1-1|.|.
TGTGCCAGTACCTCATCCCCCGTGGGGAGGAGAACTGAAGCTTTCTTT
CASTSSPVGRRTEAFF
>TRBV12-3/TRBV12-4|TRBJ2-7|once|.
TGTGCCAGCAGTTCATCCGGGACACACGAGCAGTACTTC
CASSSSGTHEQYF
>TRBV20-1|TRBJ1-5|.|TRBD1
TGCAGTGCTAGTATGGGGACAGGGTTGAAGCCCCAGCATTTT
CSASMGTGLKPQHF
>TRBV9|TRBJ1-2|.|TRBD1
TGTGCCAGCAGCACCGACAGGGACGGCTACACCTTC
CASSTDRDGYTF
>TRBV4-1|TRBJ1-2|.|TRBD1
TGCGCCAGCAGCCAAGATCTCGGGACAGGGCTTTACTACACCTTC
CASSQDLGTGLYYTF
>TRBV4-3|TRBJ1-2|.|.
TGCGCCAGCAGCCAAGATCGATTTGGGGGCCGCCCCTATAGCTACACCTTC
CASSQDRFGGRPYSYTF
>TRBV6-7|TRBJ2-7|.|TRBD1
TGTGCCAGCACCCCGGGACAGGGTGTCTACGAGCAGTACTTC
CASTPGQGVYEQYF
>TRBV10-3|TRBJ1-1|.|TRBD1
TGTGCCATCAGTAGGGACAGGGAGGGCACTGAAGCTTTCTTT
CAISRDREGTEAFF
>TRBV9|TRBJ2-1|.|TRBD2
TGTGCCAGCAGCGTAGGGATGACTAGCGGGAGATACAATGAGCAGTTCTTC
CASSVGMTSGRYNEQFF
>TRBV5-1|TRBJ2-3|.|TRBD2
TGCGCCAGCCGGACACTAGCGGGAACAGATACGCAGTATTTT
CASRTLAGTDTQYF
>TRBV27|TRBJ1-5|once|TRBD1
TGTGCCAGCAGCTCCCTCTCCGGGACAGGGGGCTTGGGCAATCAGCCCCAGCATTTT
CASSSLSGTGGLGNQPQHF
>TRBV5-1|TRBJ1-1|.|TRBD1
TGCGCCAGCAGCGGACCGGGACAGGGGGTGACTGAAGCTTTCTTT
CASSGPGQGVTEAFF
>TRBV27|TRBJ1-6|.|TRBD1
TGTGCCAGCAGGTGGGGGACAGGGCTATCACCCCTCCACTTT
CASRWGTGLSPLHF
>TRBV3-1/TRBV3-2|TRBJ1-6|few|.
TGTGCCAGCAGCCAACCTGACAGGTATAATTCACCCCTCCACTTT
CASSQPDRYNSPLHF
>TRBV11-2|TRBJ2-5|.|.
TGTGCCAGCAGCATGGGGCTAGTGGAGACCCAGTACTTC
CASSMGLVETQYF
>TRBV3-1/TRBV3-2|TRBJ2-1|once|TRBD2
TGTGCCAGCAGACATAGCGGGGGATACAATGAGCAGTTCTTC
CASRHSGGYNEQFF
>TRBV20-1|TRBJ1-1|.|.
TGCAGGGGGGACTTGAACACTGAAGCTTTCTTT
CRGDLNTEAFF
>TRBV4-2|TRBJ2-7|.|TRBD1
TGTGCCAGCAGCCAAAGGACAGGGGAGTACGAGCAGTACTTC
CASSQRTGEYEQYF
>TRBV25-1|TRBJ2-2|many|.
TGTGCCAGCAGTCACAGGCTTGCCGGGGAGCTGTTTTTT
CASSHRLAGELFF
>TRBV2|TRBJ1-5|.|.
TGTGCCAGCAGTGAAGCGCTCAGTAGCAATCAGCCCCAGCATTTT
CASSEALSSNQPQHF
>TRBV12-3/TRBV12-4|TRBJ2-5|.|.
TGTGCCAGCAAACAGAGCCTTCAAGAGACCCAGTACTTC
CASKQSLQETQYF
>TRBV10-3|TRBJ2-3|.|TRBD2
TGTGCCATCAGTCTTAGCGGGGGGAACACAGATACGCAGTATTTT
CAISLSGGNTDTQYF
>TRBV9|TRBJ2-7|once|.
TGTGCCAGCAGCGTAGGGGCAGGAACCTACGAGCAGTACTTC
CASSVGAGTYEQYF
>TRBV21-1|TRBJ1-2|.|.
TGTGCCAGCAGCAGAAAATTTAGGGACAGGAATGAGTATGGCTACACCTTC
CASSRKFRDRNEYGYTF
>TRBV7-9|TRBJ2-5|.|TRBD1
TGTGCCAGCAGCCTCGGGGCAGGGGGTCAAGAGACCCAGTACTTC
CASSLGAGGQETQYF
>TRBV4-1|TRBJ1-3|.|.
TGCGCCAGCAGCCATAGAGCTGATTTACTAGGAAACACCATATATTTT
CASSHRADLLGNTIYF
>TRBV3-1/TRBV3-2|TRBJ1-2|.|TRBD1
TGTGCCAGCAGCTTCCGGGACAGGGACTATGGCTACACCTTC
CASSFRDRDYGYTF
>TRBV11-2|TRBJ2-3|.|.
TGTGCCAGCAGCTCAAGGGACTTACGCCCAGATACGCAGTATTTT
CASSSRDLRPDTQYF
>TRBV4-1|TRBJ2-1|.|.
TGCGCCAGCAGCCCCCTCGGCAAGAGAGCCTCCCTCGGGGAGCAGTTCTTC
CASSPLGKRASLGEQFF
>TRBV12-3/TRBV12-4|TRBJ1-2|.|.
TGTGCCAGCAGTTTACGGGGAGCCTACGGCTACACCTTC
CASSLRGAYGYTF
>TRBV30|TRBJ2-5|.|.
TGTGCCTGGAGTGGAGGTTACCAAGAGACCCAGTACTTC
CAWSGGYQETQYF
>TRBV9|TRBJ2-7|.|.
TGTGCCAGCAGCCCTAGAGCACCCCAAGAGGGATACGAGCAGTACTTC
CASSPRAPQEGYEQYF
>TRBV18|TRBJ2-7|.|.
TGTGCCAGCTCACCAGGGAGCAGCCCCAACTACGAGCAGTACTTC
CASSPGSSPNYEQYF
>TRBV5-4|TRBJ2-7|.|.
TGTGCCAGCAGCTTGAGTGGTAGCTCCTACGAGCAGTACTTC
CASSLSGSSYEQYF
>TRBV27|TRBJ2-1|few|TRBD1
TGTGCCAGCAGGAGGGGGCAGTCCTCTCTAGGAGAGCAGTTCTTC
CASRRGQSSLGEQFF
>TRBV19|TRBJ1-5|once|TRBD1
TGTGCCAGTACAGAAATAGGACAGGGACGCCAGCCCCAGCATTTT
CASTEIGQGRQPQHF
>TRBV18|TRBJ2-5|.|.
TGTGCCAGCTCTCAAAGCGGAGGAAACCAAGAGACCCAGTACTTC
CASSQSGGNQETQYF
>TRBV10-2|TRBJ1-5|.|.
TGCGCCAGCACTCAGGGACTGAATAATCAGCCCCAGCATTTT
CASTQGLNNQPQHF
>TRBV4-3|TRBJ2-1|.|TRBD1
TGCGCCAGCAGCCATAAGACAGGGGGTATCGACAATGAGCAGTTCTTC
CASSHKTGGIDNEQFF
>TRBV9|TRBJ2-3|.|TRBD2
TGTGCCAGCAGCGCGGGGACTAGCCTACAATTCACAGATACGCAGTATTTT
CASSAGTSLQFTDTQYF
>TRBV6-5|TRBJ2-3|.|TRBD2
TGTGCCAGCAGTTATACTAGCGGGGGTTCCACAGATACGCAGTATTTT
CASSYTSGGSTDTQYF
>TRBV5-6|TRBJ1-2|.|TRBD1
TGTGCCAGCAGCTCCGTCGACAGGGGGCCTGGCTACACCTTC
CASSSVDRGPGYTF
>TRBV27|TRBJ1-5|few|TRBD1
TGTGCCAGCAGACCTGGGACAGGGGGCACTAATAGCAATCAGCCCCAGCATTTT
CASRPGTGGTNSNQPQHF
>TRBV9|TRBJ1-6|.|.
TGTGCCAGCAGCGGACACCAGGGTACGCGGTCACCCCTCCACTTT
CASSGHQGTRSPLHF
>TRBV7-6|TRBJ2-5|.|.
TGTGCCAGCAGCTCAGGATTGAAAGAGACCCAGTACTTC
CASSSGLKETQYF
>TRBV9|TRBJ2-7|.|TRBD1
TGTGCCAGCAGCCCAGGGACAGGGCAGTACGAGCAGTACTTC
CASSPGTGQYEQYF
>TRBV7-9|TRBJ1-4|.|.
TGTGCCAGCAGCGTGACTGCAACTAATGAAAAACTGTTTTTT
CASSVTATNEKLFF
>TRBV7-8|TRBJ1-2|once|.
TGTGCCAGCAGCTCGCGGACTGGCCATGGCTACACCTTC
CASSSRTGHGYTF
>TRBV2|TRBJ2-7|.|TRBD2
TGTGCCAGCAGAATACTAGCGGGGGATACCTACGAGCAGTACTTC
CASRILAGDTYEQYF
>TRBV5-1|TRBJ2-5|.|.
TGCGCCAGCAGCTTGGTAGGACAGCCCCAAGAGACCCAGTACTTC
CASSLVGQPQETQYF
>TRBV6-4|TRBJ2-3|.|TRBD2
TGTGCCAGCAGCCCGGGACTAGGGGCAGATACGCAGTATTTT
CASSPGLGADTQYF